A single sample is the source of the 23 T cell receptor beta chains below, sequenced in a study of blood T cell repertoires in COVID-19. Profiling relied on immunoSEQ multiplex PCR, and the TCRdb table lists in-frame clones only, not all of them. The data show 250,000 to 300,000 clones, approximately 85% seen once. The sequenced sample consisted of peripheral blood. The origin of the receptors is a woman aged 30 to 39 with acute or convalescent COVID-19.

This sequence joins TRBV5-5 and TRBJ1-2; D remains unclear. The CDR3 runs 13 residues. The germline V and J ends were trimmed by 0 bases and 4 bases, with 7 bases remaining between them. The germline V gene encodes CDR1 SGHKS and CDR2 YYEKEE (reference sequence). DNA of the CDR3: TGTGCCAGCAGCTTGGGAGTCGGCTATGGCTACACCTTC. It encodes CASSLGVGYGYTF.

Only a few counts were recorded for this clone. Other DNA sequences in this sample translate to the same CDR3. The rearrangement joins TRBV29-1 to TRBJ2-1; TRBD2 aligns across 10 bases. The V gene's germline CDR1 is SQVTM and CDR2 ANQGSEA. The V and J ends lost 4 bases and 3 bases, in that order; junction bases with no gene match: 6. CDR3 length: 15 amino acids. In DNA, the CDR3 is TGCAGCGTTGGATTAGGGACTAGCGTCTACAATGAGCAGTTCTTC. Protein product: CSVGLGTSVYNEQFF.

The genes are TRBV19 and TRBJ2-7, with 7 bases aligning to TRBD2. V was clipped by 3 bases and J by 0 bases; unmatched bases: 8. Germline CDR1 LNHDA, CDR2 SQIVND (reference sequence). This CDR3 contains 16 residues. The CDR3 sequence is CASSIGSSGVSYEQYF. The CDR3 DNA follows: TGTGCCAGTAGTATCGGGTCTAGCGGAGTCTCCTACGAGCAGTACTTC.

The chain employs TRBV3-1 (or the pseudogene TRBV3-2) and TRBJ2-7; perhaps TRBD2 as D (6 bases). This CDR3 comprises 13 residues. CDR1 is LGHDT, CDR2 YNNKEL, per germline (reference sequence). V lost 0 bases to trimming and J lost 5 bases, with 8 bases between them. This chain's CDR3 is CASSQDGRNEQYF. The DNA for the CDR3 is TGTGCCAGCAGCCAAGACGGGAGAAACGAGCAGTACTTC.

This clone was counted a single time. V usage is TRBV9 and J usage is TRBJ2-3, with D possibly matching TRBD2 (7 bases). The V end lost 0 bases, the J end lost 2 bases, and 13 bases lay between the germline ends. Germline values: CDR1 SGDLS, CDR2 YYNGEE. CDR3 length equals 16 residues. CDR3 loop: CASSVAAGADTDTQYF. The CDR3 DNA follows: TGTGCCAGCAGCGTAGCTGCGGGGGCCGACACAGATACGCAGTATTTT. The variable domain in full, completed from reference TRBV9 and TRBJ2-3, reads DSGVTQTPKHLITATGQRVTLRCSPRSGDLSVYWYQQSLDQGLQFLIQYYNGEERAKGNILERFSAQQFPDLHSELNLSSLELGDSALYFCASSVAAGADTDTQYFGPGTRLTVL.

The CDR3 DNA reads as TGTGCCAGCTCACCCGACAGGGGCCGGGGGACTGAAGCTTTCTTT. Translation: CASSPDRGRGTEAFF. The chain employs TRBV18 and TRBJ1-1, with 8 bases fitting TRBD1. Germline assignment: CDR1 KGHSH and CDR2 LQKENI. V was clipped by 3 bases and J by 5 bases; unmatched bases: 8. This CDR3 contains 15 residues.

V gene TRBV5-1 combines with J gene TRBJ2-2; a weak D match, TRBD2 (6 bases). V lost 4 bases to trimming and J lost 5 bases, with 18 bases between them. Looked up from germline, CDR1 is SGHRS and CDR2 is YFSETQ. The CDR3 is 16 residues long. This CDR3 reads CASSDSSAGVTGELFF. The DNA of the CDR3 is TGCGCCAGCAGCGACTCTAGCGCCGGCGTGACCGGGGAGCTGTTTTTT.

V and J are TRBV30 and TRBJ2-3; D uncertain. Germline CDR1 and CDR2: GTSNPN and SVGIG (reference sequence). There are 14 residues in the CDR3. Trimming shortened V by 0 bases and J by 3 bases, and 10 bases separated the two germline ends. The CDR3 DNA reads TGTGCCTGGAGTGTACTCAGGATAACAGATACGCAGTATTTT. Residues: CAWSVLRITDTQYF.

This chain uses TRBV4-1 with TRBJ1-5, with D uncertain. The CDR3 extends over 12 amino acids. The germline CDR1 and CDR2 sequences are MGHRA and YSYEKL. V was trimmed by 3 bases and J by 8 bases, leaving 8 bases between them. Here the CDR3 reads CASSHLDEPQHF. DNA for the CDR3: TGCGCCAGCAGCCACTTAGATGAGCCCCAGCATTTT.

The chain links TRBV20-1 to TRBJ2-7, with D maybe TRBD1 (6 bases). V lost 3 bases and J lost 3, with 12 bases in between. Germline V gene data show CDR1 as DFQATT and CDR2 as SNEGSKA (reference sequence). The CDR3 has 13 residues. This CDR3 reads CSASFQGNYEQYF. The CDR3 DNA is TGCAGTGCTAGTTTCCAGGGGAACTACGAGCAGTACTTC.

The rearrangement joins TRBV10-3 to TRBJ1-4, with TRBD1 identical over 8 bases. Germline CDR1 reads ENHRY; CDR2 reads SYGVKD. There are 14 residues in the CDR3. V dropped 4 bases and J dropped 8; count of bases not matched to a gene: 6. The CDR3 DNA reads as TGTGCCATCAGTGGGACAGGGAGGCAGGAAAAACTGTTTTTT. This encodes CAISGTGRQEKLFF.

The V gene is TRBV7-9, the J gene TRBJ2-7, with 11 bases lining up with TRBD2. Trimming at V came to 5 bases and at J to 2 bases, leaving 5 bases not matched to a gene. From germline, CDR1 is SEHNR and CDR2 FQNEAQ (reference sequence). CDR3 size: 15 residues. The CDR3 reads CASSDRSGRAYEQYF. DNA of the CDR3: TGTGCCAGCAGCGATCGTAGCGGGAGGGCCTACGAGCAGTACTTC.

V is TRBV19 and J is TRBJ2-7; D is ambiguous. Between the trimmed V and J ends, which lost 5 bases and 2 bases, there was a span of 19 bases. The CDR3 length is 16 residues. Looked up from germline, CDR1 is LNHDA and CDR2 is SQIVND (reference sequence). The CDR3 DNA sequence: TGTGCCAGTAGTCCTCCGATGTCTTTCCTACCCTACGAGCAGTACTTC. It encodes CASSPPMSFLPYEQYF.

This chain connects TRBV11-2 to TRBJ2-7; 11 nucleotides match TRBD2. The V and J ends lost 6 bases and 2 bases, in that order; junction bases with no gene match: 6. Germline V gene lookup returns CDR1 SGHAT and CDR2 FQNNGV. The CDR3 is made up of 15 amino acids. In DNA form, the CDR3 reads TGTGCCAGCAGTCACAGACTAGCGGGGACCTACGAGCAGTACTTC. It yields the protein CASSHRLAGTYEQYF.

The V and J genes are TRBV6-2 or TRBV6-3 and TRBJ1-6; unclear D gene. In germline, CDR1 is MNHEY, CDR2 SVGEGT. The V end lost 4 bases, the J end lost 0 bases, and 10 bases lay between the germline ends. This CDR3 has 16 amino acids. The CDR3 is CASSSTGGSYNSPLHF. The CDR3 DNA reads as TGTGCCAGCAGTTCAACCGGTGGCTCCTATAATTCACCCCTCCACTTT.

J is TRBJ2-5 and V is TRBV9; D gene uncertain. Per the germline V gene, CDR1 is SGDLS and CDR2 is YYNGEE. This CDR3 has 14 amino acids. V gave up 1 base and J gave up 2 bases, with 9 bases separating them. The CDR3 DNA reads TGTGCCAGCAGCGTAATGGCTAGTCAAGAGACCCAGTACTTC. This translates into CASSVMASQETQYF.

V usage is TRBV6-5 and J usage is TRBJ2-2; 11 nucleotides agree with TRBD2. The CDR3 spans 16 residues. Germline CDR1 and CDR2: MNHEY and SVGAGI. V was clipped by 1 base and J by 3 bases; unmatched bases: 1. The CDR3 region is CASSYLAGGDTGELFF. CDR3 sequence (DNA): TGTGCCAGCAGTTACTTAGCGGGAGGGGACACCGGGGAGCTGTTTTTT.

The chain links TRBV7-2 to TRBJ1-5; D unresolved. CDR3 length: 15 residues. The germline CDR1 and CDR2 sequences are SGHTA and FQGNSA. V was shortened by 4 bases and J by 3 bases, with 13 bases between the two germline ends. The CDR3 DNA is TGTGCCAGCAGCTCCCACGGAGGGCCCAATCAGCCCCAGCATTTT. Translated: CASSSHGGPNQPQHF. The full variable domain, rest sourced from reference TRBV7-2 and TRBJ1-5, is GAGVSQSPSNKVTEKGKDVELRCDPISGHTALYWYRQSLGQGLEFLIYFQGNSAPDKSGLPSDRFSAERTGGSVSTLTIQRTQQEDSAVYLCASSSHGGPNQPQHFGDGTRLSIL.

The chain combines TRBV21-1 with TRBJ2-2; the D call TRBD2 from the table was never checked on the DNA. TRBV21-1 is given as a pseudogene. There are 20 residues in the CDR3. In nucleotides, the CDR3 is TGTGCCAGCAGCAAAGGGAGGGGGCTAGCGGGAGTTGGGTGCACCGGGGAGCTGTTTTTT. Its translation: CASSKGRGLAGVGCTGELFF.

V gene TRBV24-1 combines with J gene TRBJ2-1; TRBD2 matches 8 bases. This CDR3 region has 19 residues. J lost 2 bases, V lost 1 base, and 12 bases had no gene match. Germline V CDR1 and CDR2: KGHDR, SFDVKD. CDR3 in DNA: TGTGCCACCAGTGATTTTCCGGGAGGGCCGGTTGGGACCTACAATGAGCAGTTCTTC. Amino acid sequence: CATSDFPGGPVGTYNEQFF.

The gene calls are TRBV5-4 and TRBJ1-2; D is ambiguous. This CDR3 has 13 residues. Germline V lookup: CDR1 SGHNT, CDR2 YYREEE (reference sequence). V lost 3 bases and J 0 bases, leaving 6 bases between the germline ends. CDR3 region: CASSSTTNYGYTF. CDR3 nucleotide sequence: TGTGCCAGCAGCTCGACAACTAACTATGGCTACACCTTC.

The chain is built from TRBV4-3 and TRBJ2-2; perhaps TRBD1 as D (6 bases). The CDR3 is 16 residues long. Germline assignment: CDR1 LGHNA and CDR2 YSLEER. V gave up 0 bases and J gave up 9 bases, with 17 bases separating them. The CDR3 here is CASSQDRTALSRELFF. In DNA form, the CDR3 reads TGCGCCAGCAGCCAAGATAGGACAGCCCTGTCGCGGGAGCTGTTTTTT.

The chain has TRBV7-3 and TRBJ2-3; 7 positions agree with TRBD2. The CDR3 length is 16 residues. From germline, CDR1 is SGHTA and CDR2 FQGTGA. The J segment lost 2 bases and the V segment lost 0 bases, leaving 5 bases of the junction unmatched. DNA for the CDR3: TGTGCCAGCAGCTTAACCCCGGGACTACCCACAGATACGCAGTATTTT. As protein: CASSLTPGLPTDTQYF.